This record covers a single TCR beta chain. Its specificity is not known. The length of the CDR3 is 15 residues. Germline values: CDR1 SGHTA, CDR2 FQGTGA. V lost 3 bases, J lost 4 bases, and 15 bases lay in between. Certain patients were not enrolled. These were patients with other autoimmune diseases, uncontrolled infections, pregnancy or lactation. Physicians reached a diagnosis by relying on clinical symptoms, serum thyroxine, TRAb, thyroid ultrasound and orbital computed tomography. This sample is part of a study of Graves' ophthalmopathy and Graves' hyperthyroidism. On the study more broadly: The collection of peripheral blood took place at initial diagnosis, before any treatment. Study results and caveats: The majority of expanded thyroid clonotypes above 0.001 frequency also occurred in blood.

RNA transcripts yielded amplified TCR beta CDR3 regions. Second-round multiplex PCR followed a first-round RT-PCR using HTBI primers. TCRdb re-derived calls from the multiplex PCR reads in MiXCR, one entry per CDR3 protein. In the table there are around 400,000 distinct CDR3 sequences, approximately 20% of which are singletons. Source material: peripheral blood. The chain employs TRBV7-3 and TRBJ2-5; D may be TRBD1 (5 bases). The source is a woman in her late teens or twenties with Graves' ophthalmopathy. This CDR3 reads CASSLSAGMGETQYF. The CDR3 nucleotides read TGTGCCAGCAGCTTGTCGGCAGGGATGGGAGAGACCCAGTACTTC.